Shown below are 32 T cell receptor beta chains from a single sample sequenced in a study of shared clonotypes between healthy human individuals. CD8 cells regarded as naive lacked CD45RO, were positively chosen for CCR7, and omitted terminally differentiated effector memory CD45RA+ cells. Some clones are missing from TCRdb's copy, which holds only in-frame ones; the method was immunoSEQ multiplex PCR. The sample lists 550,000 to 600,000 clones; 95% to 98% were seen once. The sample was naive CD8+ T cells sorted from blood. Every receptor here comes from a young man in good health.

The chain links TRBV4-1 to TRBJ1-4; TRBD1 might be the D (5 bases). The CDR3 runs to 17 residues. The germline V gene encodes CDR1 MGHRA and CDR2 YSYEKL. Trimming took off 0 bases at V and 7 bases at J, with 18 bases between the two ends. CDR3 in amino acids: CASSQDSGTGSSEKLFF. The CDR3 coding sequence is TGCGCCAGCAGCCAAGATAGTGGGACCGGTAGTAGTGAAAAACTGTTTTTT.

CDR3 sequence (DNA): TGTGCCAGCAGTTTTGGGGGCGGCCAGCCCCAGCATTTT. This encodes CASSFGGGQPQHF. J is TRBJ1-5 and V is TRBV27; D is perhaps TRBD1 (6 bases). The V end was cut by 3 bases, the J end by 7 bases, with 10 bases between. Per the germline V gene, CDR1 is MNHEY and CDR2 is SMNVEV (reference sequence). The length of the CDR3 is 13 residues.

This clone was counted a single time. The V and J genes are TRBV28 and TRBJ2-1; a possible D gene is TRBD1 (6 bases). This CDR3 has 14 residues. Germline V gene lookup returns CDR1 MDHEN and CDR2 SYDVKM. V was clipped by 3 bases and J by 7 bases, with 13 bases between them. The CDR3 DNA is TGTGCCAGCAGTTTGTTACAGGGTATTAATGAGCAGTTCTTC. This encodes CASSLLQGINEQFF.

In regard to this clone: The same CDR3 is also encoded by other DNA sequences in this sample. This chain joins TRBV6-6 and TRBJ2-1; 13 bases are a match to TRBD2. Germline V gene sequence: CDR1 MNHNY, CDR2 SVGAGI (reference sequence). This CDR3 spans 15 amino acids. The J segment lost 10 bases and the V segment lost 5 bases, leaving 8 bases of the junction unmatched. The CDR3 DNA sequence: TGTGCCAGCAGTCGGACTAGCGGGAGATCAGGCGAGCAGTTCTTC. Translated: CASSRTSGRSGEQFF.

The chain recombines TRBV7-6 with TRBJ2-5; 7 bases agree with TRBD1. Germline V gene lookup returns CDR1 SGHVS and CDR2 FNYEAQ. J was trimmed by 0 bases and V by 4 bases; bases with no gene match: 8. The CDR3 totals 16 residues. CDR3 coding DNA: TGTGCCAGCAGCTCGGGGACAGTACTGTACCAAGAGACCCAGTACTTC. Translated, it gives CASSSGTVLYQETQYF.

The chain joins TRBV27 to TRBJ2-7; TRBD1 might be the D (6 bases). Germline V gene sequence: CDR1 MNHEY, CDR2 SMNVEV (reference sequence). This CDR3 has 13 residues. Trimming left V 3 bases short and J 6 bases short, with 12 bases between. Written as DNA, the CDR3 is TGTGCCAGCAGTTTTATACAGGGTGGCGAGCAGTACTTC. This sequence encodes CASSFIQGGEQYF.

The gene calls are TRBV6-1 and TRBJ2-7; 7 nucleotides agree with TRBD2. V gave up 1 base and J gave up 4 bases; unmatched junction bases: 4. The germline CDR1 and CDR2 sequences are MNHNS and SASEGT. This CDR3 is 14 amino acids long. CDR3 in amino acids: CASSEGGLYYEQYF. For the CDR3, the DNA is TGTGCCAGCAGTGAAGGGGGACTATATTACGAGCAGTACTTC.

The chain combines TRBV9 with TRBJ1-1, with D uncertain. The germline V gene encodes CDR1 SGDLS and CDR2 YYNGEE. There are 13 residues in the CDR3. V lost 0 bases and J 3 bases, leaving 6 bases between the germline ends. CDR3 residues: CASSVVRDTEAFF. CDR3 coding DNA: TGTGCCAGCAGCGTAGTTAGGGACACTGAAGCTTTCTTT.

The genes are TRBV2 and TRBJ2-2; D is unresolved. This CDR3 has 14 residues. CDR1 and CDR2 (germline): SNHLY, FYNNEI. Trimming shortened V by 4 bases and J by 1 base, and 7 bases separated the two germline ends. The CDR3 region has the DNA TGTGCCAGCAGTGTAGCCGGGAACACCGGGGAGCTGTTTTTT. It codes for CASSVAGNTGELFF.

This clone has only one observation. The chain carries TRBV18 and TRBJ2-1; D possibly corresponds to TRBD1 (5 bases). Trimming removed 4 bases from V and 5 bases from J, with 12 bases in between. Per the germline V gene, CDR1 is KGHSH and CDR2 is LQKENI. This CDR3 is 14 amino acids long. CDR3 in amino acids: CASSLPPRDNEQFF. CDR3 bases: TGTGCCAGCTCACTACCACCCAGGGACAATGAGCAGTTCTTC.

The V gene is TRBV9, the J gene TRBJ2-1; 9 nucleotides agree with TRBD1. The V gene's germline CDR1 is SGDLS and CDR2 YYNGEE. The CDR3 runs 16 residues. Trimming cost V 3 bases and J 2 bases; bases outside gene matches: 6. For the CDR3, the DNA is TGTGCCAGCAGCGCCCCGGGACAGGGACCCTACAATGAGCAGTTCTTC. Residues: CASSAPGQGPYNEQFF.

The chain carries TRBV21-1 and TRBJ2-7; the DNA was not used to check the table's D call, TRBD2. TRBV21-1 is reported as a pseudogene. There are 13 residues in the CDR3. CDR3 in DNA: TGTGCCAGCACCCCTCTCCTCTGCTACGAGCAGTACTTC. Its protein is CASTPLLCYEQYF.

The chain couples TRBV4-1 to TRBJ2-7; the D is unclear. The CDR3 sequence is 15 residues long. Germline CDR1 reads MGHRA; CDR2 reads YSYEKL. Trimming cost V 0 bases and J 0 bases, with 9 bases left between them. The DNA of the CDR3 is TGCGCCAGCAGCCAAGACCTCCCGAGCTCCTACGAGCAGTACTTC. Translation gives CASSQDLPSSYEQYF.

Notes on this clone: Other nucleotide sequences from this sample produce the same CDR3. V usage is TRBV5-6 and J usage is TRBJ2-7; D possibly corresponds to TRBD2 (5 bases). V was cut by 4 bases and J by 3 bases, with 8 bases left in between. CDR3 length equals 12 residues. Germline V CDR1 and CDR2: SGHDT, YYEEEE. The CDR3 sequence is CASSPGGYEQYF. The CDR3, as DNA: TGTGCCAGCAGCCCCGGAGGCTACGAGCAGTACTTC.

This chain links TRBV6-5 with TRBJ1-2; a possible D gene is TRBD1 (5 bases). Germline CDR1 MNHEY, CDR2 SVGAGI. The CDR3 length is 13 residues. The V end was cut by 2 bases, the J end by 7 bases, with 11 bases between. This chain's CDR3 is CASSYGAGGGYTF. The CDR3 region has the DNA TGTGCCAGCAGTTACGGGGCAGGTGGTGGCTACACCTTC.

This rearrangement joins TRBV18 to TRBJ2-7, with 7 bases matching TRBD1. This CDR3 is 15 amino acids long. V trimming: 0 bases; J trimming: 5 bases; junction bases outside the gene matches: 7. CDR1 and CDR2 (germline): KGHSH, LQKENI. DNA of the CDR3: TGTGCCAGCTCACCACCTGGACAGGCCCCCAACGAGCAGTACTTC. Protein: CASSPPGQAPNEQYF.

The chain joins TRBV27 to TRBJ1-4; TRBD1 matches at 9 bases. The J segment lost 7 bases and the V segment lost 4 bases, leaving 4 bases of the junction unmatched. The CDR3 sequence is 14 residues long. Germline values: CDR1 MNHEY, CDR2 SMNVEV (reference sequence). DNA of the CDR3: TGTGCCAGCAGTTCACAGGGGGCTTTTGAAAAACTGTTTTTT. Protein sequence: CASSSQGAFEKLFF.

The J gene is TRBJ2-1, the V gene TRBV5-1, with 7 bases that match TRBD2. The V and J ends lost 3 bases and 5 bases, in that order; junction bases with no gene match: 8. CDR3 length: 15 amino acids. The germline V gene has CDR1 SGHRS and CDR2 YFSETQ. The CDR3 coding sequence is TGCGCCAGCAGCTGGCTTAGCGGGCTAAACAATGAGCAGTTCTTC. It is translated as CASSWLSGLNNEQFF.

The rearrangement joins TRBV29-1 to TRBJ1-1, with D perhaps TRBD1 (6 bases). Trimming stripped 2 bases from V and 0 bases from J, with 10 bases between. CDR1 SQVTM and CDR2 ANQGSEA come from the germline V gene. This CDR3 contains 14 residues. The CDR3 DNA reads as TGCAGCGTTGAATTGGGGGGCCTGAACACTGAAGCTTTCTTT. Protein: CSVELGGLNTEAFF.

This chain uses TRBV14 with TRBJ1-4; TRBD1 is a possible D gene (6 bases). The CDR3 has 15 amino acids. Trimming removed 1 base at V and 6 bases at J, with 12 bases between. The germline CDR1 and CDR2 sequences are SGHDN and FVKESK. CDR3 sequence reads: CASSQAGARDEKLFF. In DNA form, the CDR3 reads TGTGCCAGCAGCCAAGCGGGGGCGAGGGATGAAAAACTGTTTTTT.

This chain links TRBV7-9 with TRBJ2-1; 10 nucleotides agree with TRBD2. The CDR3 consists of 18 residues. CDR1 SEHNR and CDR2 FQNEAQ come from the germline V gene (reference sequence). V lost 5 bases and J lost 8; bases outside the gene matches: 18. Here the CDR3 reads CASSPTSGILGWGDEQFF. The CDR3 region has the DNA TGTGCCAGCAGCCCCACTAGCGGGATTCTGGGATGGGGCGATGAGCAGTTCTTC.

This clone was detected once. Other DNA sequences in this specimen translate into the identical CDR3. J is TRBJ2-7 and V is TRBV19, with 11 bases that match TRBD2. The CDR3 contains 14 residues. J gave up 2 bases and V 3 bases, and 0 bases lay outside the gene matches. Looked up from germline, CDR1 is LNHDA and CDR2 is SQIVND (reference sequence). CDR3 in amino acids: CASSMTSGTYEQYF. DNA of the CDR3: TGTGCCAGTAGTATGACTAGCGGGACCTACGAGCAGTACTTC.

This chain connects TRBV7-2 to TRBJ2-1; D is uncertain. Germline V lookup: CDR1 SGHTA, CDR2 FQGNSA. The length of the CDR3 is 13 residues. Deletions cut 7 bases from V and 8 bases from J, with 15 bases between. CDR3 amino acids: CASTGGGFHEQFF. DNA of the CDR3: TGTGCCAGCACAGGTGGCGGTTTCCATGAGCAGTTCTTC. The whole variable domain, remainder taken from reference TRBV7-2 and TRBJ2-1, is GAGVSQSPSNKVTEKGKDVELRCDPISGHTALYWYRQSLGQGLEFLIYFQGNSAPDKSGLPSDRFSAERTGGSVSTLTIQRTQQEDSAVYLCASTGGGFHEQFFGPGTRLTVL.

The gene calls are TRBV10-2 and TRBJ2-7; TRBD2 might be the D (6 bases). From germline, CDR1 is WSHSY and CDR2 SAAADI. V was clipped by 3 bases and J by 6 bases, with 18 bases between them. The CDR3 runs to 15 residues. CDR3 protein: CASSESTGSPSEQYF. CDR3 nucleotide sequence: TGCGCCAGCAGTGAAAGTACCGGGAGCCCCTCCGAGCAGTACTTC.

The chain is built from TRBV5-5 and TRBJ2-3; 7 bases are a match to TRBD1. There are 15 residues in the CDR3. The trim removed 4 bases at V and 0 bases at J, leaving 5 bases unmatched. CDR1 SGHKS and CDR2 YYEKEE come from the germline V gene (reference sequence). The CDR3 region has the DNA TGTGCCAGCAGCGACGGGACAGTAAGCACAGATACGCAGTATTTT. This codes for CASSDGTVSTDTQYF.

A word on this clone: The same CDR3 arises from other DNA sequences in this sample as well. The rearrangement links TRBV11-2 to TRBJ2-1; D is unresolved. The CDR3 covers 12 residues. V was shortened by 4 bases and J by 2 bases, with 3 bases between the two germline ends. CDR1 is SGHAT, CDR2 FQNNGV, per germline. The CDR3 nucleotides read TGTGCCAGCAGCTCAACCTACAATGAGCAGTTCTTC. It translates to CASSSTYNEQFF. The full variable domain, its missing parts supplied by reference TRBV11-2 and TRBJ2-1, is EAGVAQSPRYKIIEKRQSVAFWCNPISGHATLYWYQQILGQGPKLLIQFQNNGVVDDSQLPKDRFSAERLKGVDSTLKIQPAKLEDSAVYLCASSSTYNEQFFGPGTRLTVL.

The rearrangement uses TRBV5-1 and TRBJ2-7; TRBD2 agrees at 11 bases. The length of the CDR3 is 14 residues. J was trimmed by 2 bases and V by 4 bases; bases with no gene match: 2. Germline V gene lookup returns CDR1 SGHRS and CDR2 YFSETQ. As DNA, the CDR3 is TGCGCCAGCAGCCCGACTAGCGGGACCTACGAGCAGTACTTC. This sequence encodes CASSPTSGTYEQYF.

V is TRBV9 and J is TRBJ1-1, with D maybe TRBD1 (5 bases). The length of the CDR3 is 16 residues. V gave up 0 bases and J gave up 0 bases, with 12 bases separating them. Germline V gene lookup returns CDR1 SGDLS and CDR2 YYNGEE. The CDR3 DNA follows: TGTGCCAGCAGCGTAGCTGACAGTCGATTGAACACTGAAGCTTTCTTT. Translating it yields CASSVADSRLNTEAFF.

The V and J genes are TRBV13 and TRBJ2-1; 8 nucleotides agree with TRBD2. J was trimmed by 6 bases and V by 3 bases; bases with no gene match: 13. Germline V lookup: CDR1 PRHDT, CDR2 FYEKMQ (reference sequence). The CDR3 totals 17 residues. CDR3: CASSFSYRSLAGNEQFF. In nucleotides, the CDR3 is TGTGCCAGCAGCTTTTCGTACCGGAGTCTAGCGGGCAATGAGCAGTTCTTC.

As DNA, the CDR3 is TGTGCCAGCAGCTTAATGGGTAATGAAAAACTGTTTTTT. Protein: CASSLMGNEKLFF. V and J are TRBV11-2 and TRBJ1-4; no clear D. CDR3 length: 13 residues. V lost 2 bases and J lost 4, with 5 bases in between. CDR1 is SGHAT and CDR2 is FQNNGV in the germline V gene. The full variable domain, rest sourced from reference TRBV11-2 and TRBJ1-4, is EAGVAQSPRYKIIEKRQSVAFWCNPISGHATLYWYQQILGQGPKLLIQFQNNGVVDDSQLPKDRFSAERLKGVDSTLKIQPAKLEDSAVYLCASSLMGNEKLFFGSGTQLSVL.

The V gene is TRBV28, the J gene TRBJ2-7, with TRBD1 matching over 9 bases. With V trimmed by 4 bases and J by 0 bases, 7 bases remained unmatched. Per germline, CDR1 MDHEN and CDR2 SYDVKM. The CDR3 has 16 amino acids. Written as DNA, the CDR3 is TGTGCCAGCAGTTCCCCGACAGGGGGACACTCCTACGAGCAGTACTTC. It specifies CASSSPTGGHSYEQYF.

V and J are TRBV27 and TRBJ2-7; weak D call: TRBD2 (6 bases). This CDR3 has 12 residues. V was pared by 4 bases and J by 7 bases, with 11 bases between. Germline V lookup: CDR1 MNHEY, CDR2 SMNVEV (reference sequence). The CDR3 nucleotides are TGTGCCAGCAGTTCGGGACTTTGGGAGCAGTACTTC. It specifies CASSSGLWEQYF.